This TCR beta chain was documented in a study of T cells in Graves' hyperthyroidism and ophthalmopathy. Study as a whole: Peripheral blood draws took place at initial diagnosis, ahead of any treatment. Study conclusions and caveats: Researchers found most expanded thyroid clonotypes above 0.001 in blood as well.

This clonotype was recorded at least ten times. What it recognizes is unknown. The CDR3 runs 14 residues. Germline values: CDR1 SGHAT, CDR2 FQDESV (reference sequence). The ends were cut back, 4 bases at V and 1 base at J, with 10 bases in the middle. A NOSPECS grade of at least 4, a Clinical Activity Score of at least 3 and duration under 3 months were recorded in ophthalmopathy patients. Diagnoses were made from clinical symptoms, serum measures (thyroxine and TRAb), thyroid ultrasound and orbital computed tomography. Regions amplified from RNA transcripts were the TCR beta CDR3 regions. The HTBI primer set drove a first-round RT-PCR of the TCR CDR3. TCRdb analysed the multiplex PCR reads with MiXCR anew, one entry per CDR3 protein. The sample includes roughly 550,000 distinct CDR3 sequences, about 15% of them seen just once.

The sample taken for sequencing was blood. This receptor was identified in a young woman with Graves' ophthalmopathy. The rearrangement links TRBV11-1 to TRBJ2-5; D call uncertain. CDR3 loop: CASSYETPQETQYF. The CDR3 DNA reads TGTGCCAGCAGCTACGAGACACCCCAAGAGACCCAGTACTTC.